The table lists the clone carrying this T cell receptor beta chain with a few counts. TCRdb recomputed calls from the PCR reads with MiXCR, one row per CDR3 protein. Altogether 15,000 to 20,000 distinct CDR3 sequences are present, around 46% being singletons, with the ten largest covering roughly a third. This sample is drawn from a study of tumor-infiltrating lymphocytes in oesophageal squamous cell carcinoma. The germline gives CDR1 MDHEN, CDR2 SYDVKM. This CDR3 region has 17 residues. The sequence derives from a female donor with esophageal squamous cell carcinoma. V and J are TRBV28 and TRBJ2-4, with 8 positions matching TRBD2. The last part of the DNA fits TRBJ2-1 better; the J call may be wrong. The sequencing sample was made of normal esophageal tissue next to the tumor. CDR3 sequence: CASSSTPFSGTYNEQFF. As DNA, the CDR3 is TGTGCCAGCAGTTCTACACCCTTTAGCGGGACCTACAATGAGCAGTTCTTC.